One sample yielded the 5 T cell receptor beta chains listed below, sequenced in a study of T cells after yellow fever vaccination. Each CDR3 protein gets one entry after TCRdb re-called the 5' RACE reads with MiXCR. The sample has some 110,000 distinct CDR3 sequences; around 7.7% are singletons. The sample in question was CD4+ T cells sorted from PBMCs, obtained around 10 days after the first yellow fever vaccination. The receptors derive from a man aged 18 to 30 who received the YFV17D yellow fever vaccine.

This clonotype turned up a few times. V gene TRBV7-9 combines with J gene TRBJ1-2, with D possibly matching TRBD1 (5 bases). From germline, CDR1 is SEHNR and CDR2 FQNEAQ (reference sequence). This CDR3 is built from 13 residues. Trimming stripped 5 bases from V and 8 bases from J, with 15 bases between. The CDR3 loop is CASSGGPGGGYTF. The CDR3 nucleotides read TGTGCCAGCAGCGGTGGTCCCGGGGGGGGCTACACCTTC.

This clonotype was seen repeatedly, ten times or more. The chain combines TRBV6-4 with TRBJ1-6, with 9 bases matching TRBD1. V shed 6 bases and J 7 bases; nucleotides not matched to a gene: 4. The length of the CDR3 is 14 residues. CDR1 MRHNA and CDR2 SNTAGT come from the germline V gene. For the CDR3, the DNA is TGTGCCAGCAGACAGGGGACAGGGAATTCACCCCTCCACTTT. It codes for CASRQGTGNSPLHF.

This clonotype has ten or more counts. The chain links TRBV4-2 to TRBJ2-1; D is undetermined. This CDR3 contains 15 residues. Between the trimmed V and J ends, which lost 0 bases and 2 bases, there was a span of 8 bases. CDR1 and CDR2 (germline): LGHNA, YNFKEQ. CDR3 residues: CASSQEGAPYNEQFF. In DNA form, the CDR3 reads TGTGCCAGCAGCCAAGAAGGCGCACCCTACAATGAGCAGTTCTTC.

This clonotype was counted many times. The chain employs TRBV5-4 and TRBJ2-7, with D possibly TRBD1 on 6 matching bases. In germline, CDR1 is SGHNT, CDR2 YYREEE (reference sequence). CDR3 length equals 13 residues. The V and J ends lost 4 bases and 7 bases respectively, with 15 bases between them. CDR3 region: CASSQFSGTEQYV. CDR3 sequence (DNA): TGTGCCAGCAGCCAGTTCTCCGGGACAGAGCAGTACGTC.

This clonotype was seen at least ten times. The chain links TRBV5-6 to TRBJ2-1; D is perhaps TRBD1 (7 bases). This CDR3 is built from 18 residues. V was cut by 4 bases and J by 4 bases, with 24 bases left in between. CDR1 SGHDT and CDR2 YYEEEE come from the germline V gene. The CDR3 reads CASSLLGGGGNSYNEQFF. CDR3 nucleotide sequence: TGTGCCAGCAGCCTCCTCGGAGGGGGCGGAAACTCGTACAATGAGCAGTTCTTC.